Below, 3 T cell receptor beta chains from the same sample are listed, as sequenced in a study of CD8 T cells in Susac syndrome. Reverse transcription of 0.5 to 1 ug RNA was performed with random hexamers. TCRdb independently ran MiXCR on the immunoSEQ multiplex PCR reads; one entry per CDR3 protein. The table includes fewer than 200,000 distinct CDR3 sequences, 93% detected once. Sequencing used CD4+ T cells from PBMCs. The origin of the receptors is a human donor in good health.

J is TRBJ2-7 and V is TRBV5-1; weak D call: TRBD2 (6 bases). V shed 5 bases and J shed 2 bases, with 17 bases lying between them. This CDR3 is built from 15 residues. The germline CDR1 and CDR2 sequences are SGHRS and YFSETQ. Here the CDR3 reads CASRPNAGSAYEQYF. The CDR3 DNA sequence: TGCGCCAGCAGGCCAAATGCGGGGTCTGCCTACGAGCAGTACTTC.

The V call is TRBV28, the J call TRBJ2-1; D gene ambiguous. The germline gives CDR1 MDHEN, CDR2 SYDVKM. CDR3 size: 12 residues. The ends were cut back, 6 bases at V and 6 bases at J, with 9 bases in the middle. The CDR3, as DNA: TGTGCCAGCAGCCCAATTCCCAATGAGCAGTTCTTC. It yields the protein CASSPIPNEQFF.

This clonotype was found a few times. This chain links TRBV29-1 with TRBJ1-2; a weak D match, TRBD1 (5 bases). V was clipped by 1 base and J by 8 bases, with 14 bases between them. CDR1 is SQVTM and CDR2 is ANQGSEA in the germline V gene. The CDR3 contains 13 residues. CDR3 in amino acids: CSVEVRRGRGYTF. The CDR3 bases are TGCAGCGTTGAAGTTAGGAGGGGCCGGGGCTACACCTTC.